These 19 T cell receptor beta chains were all obtained from the same sample, sequenced in a study of memory B cells and T cells in multiple sclerosis. This table comes from immunoSEQ multiplex PCR, and its TCRdb copy is limited to in-frame clones, with some not included. This sample carries fewer than 15,000 clones, more than 65% of them seen once, and the ten largest clones take 2.3%. The specimen was memory (CD45RO+) CD4+ T cells from blood. These receptors originate from a human donor with multiple sclerosis.

The sample holds a few counts of this clone. The junction departs from germline at one end; a sequencing error may be responsible. The chain recombines TRBV6-1 with TRBJ1-4; D ambiguous. CDR3 length: 12 residues. Germline-derived CDR1 and CDR2 are MNHNS and SASEGT. CDR3 in DNA: TGTGCCAGCAGTCAAGCAGCCGAAAAACTGTTTTTT. It yields the protein CASSQAAEKLFF.

This chain uses TRBV29-1 with TRBJ1-2; 11 nucleotides line up with TRBD1. Trimming took 6 bases from V and 8 from J; bases not matched to a gene: 8. The CDR3 is 13 amino acids. Germline V CDR1 and CDR2: SQVTM, ANQGSEA. In DNA form, the CDR3 reads TGCAGCGTAGACGGGACAGGGGGTTTCGGCTACACCTTC. Its protein is CSVDGTGGFGYTF.

The J gene is TRBJ1-5, the V gene TRBV6-5; D might be TRBD1 (6 bases). The germline V gene encodes CDR1 MNHEY and CDR2 SVGAGI. The CDR3 is made up of 14 amino acids. V shed 8 bases and J shed 0 bases, with 11 bases lying between them. CDR3 protein: CASGQSHSNQPQHF. In nucleotides, the CDR3 is TGTGCCAGCGGACAGAGTCATAGCAATCAGCCCCAGCATTTT.

This clone was detected a few times. This sequence joins TRBV5-1 and TRBJ2-3; 7 bases are shared with TRBD2. The V gene's germline CDR1 is SGHRS and CDR2 YFSETQ. The CDR3 length is 15 residues. J lost 1 base, V lost 6 bases, and 8 bases had no gene match. The CDR3 reads CASKERLAGTDTQYF. The CDR3 bases are TGCGCCAGCAAGGAGAGGCTAGCGGGCACAGATACGCAGTATTTT.

The chain couples TRBV5-1 to TRBJ2-5; perhaps TRBD1 as D (6 bases). Germline CDR1 SGHRS, CDR2 YFSETQ. The CDR3 totals 15 residues. Trimming removed 1 base from V and 3 bases from J, with 13 bases in between. The DNA for the CDR3 is TGCGCCAGCAGCTTGAGGGGGATCGGGGAAGAGACCCAGTACTTC. Translating gives CASSLRGIGEETQYF.

In this sample, this clone turned up once. The J gene is TRBJ1-1, the V gene TRBV9, with D maybe TRBD1 (6 bases). V gave up 0 bases and J gave up 6 bases, with 9 bases separating them. This CDR3 is built from 13 residues. Germline values: CDR1 SGDLS, CDR2 YYNGEE. In nucleotides, the CDR3 is TGTGCCAGCAGCGTAGACAGGGTCTCTGAAGCTTTCTTT. It specifies CASSVDRVSEAFF.

V is TRBV2 and J is TRBJ2-7, with 11 bases that match TRBD2. This CDR3 spans 16 amino acids. J lost 5 bases, V lost 7 bases, and 13 bases had no gene match. The V gene's germline CDR1 is SNHLY and CDR2 FYNNEI. In DNA, the CDR3 is TGTGCCAGCAATCCCATTGGGCTAGCGGGAGGTAACGAGCAGTACTTC. Translating gives CASNPIGLAGGNEQYF.

This clone was seen a single time. The genes are TRBV29-1 and TRBJ2-7, with D maybe TRBD2 (6 bases). V gave up 4 bases and J gave up 2 bases, with 9 bases separating them. The CDR3 runs 12 residues. Germline assignment: CDR1 SQVTM and CDR2 ANQGSEA. The CDR3 nucleotides read TGCAGCGTTGGGAGGGAACCCTACGAGCAGTACTTC. Amino acids: CSVGREPYEQYF.

The chain couples TRBV29-1 to TRBJ2-2; D unresolved. Germline-derived CDR1 and CDR2 are SQVTM and ANQGSEA. The CDR3 runs 12 residues. V lost 8 bases and J lost 7, with 14 bases in between. CDR3: CSLRHPGGELFF. The CDR3 DNA follows: TGCAGCCTCCGTCATCCCGGCGGGGAGCTGTTTTTT.

The chain uses TRBV5-1 and TRBJ1-1, with D possibly being TRBD1 (5 bases). V lost 6 bases to trimming and J lost 1 base, with 19 bases between them. In germline, CDR1 is SGHRS, CDR2 YFSETQ. CDR3 length: 16 amino acids. CDR3 bases: TGCGCCAGCAATCGTGGGGCTCGGGGGACGAACACTGAAGCTTTCTTT. This sequence encodes CASNRGARGTNTEAFF.

J is TRBJ2-1 and V is TRBV11-2, with 7 bases identical to TRBD1. The CDR3 is 16 amino acids. The V gene's germline CDR1 is SGHAT and CDR2 FQNNGV. The ends lost 6 bases at V and 4 bases at J; junction bases unmatched: 12. The CDR3 reads CASRSAGTAPYNEQFF. The CDR3 nucleotides are TGTGCCAGCAGATCAGCTGGGACAGCCCCTTACAATGAGCAGTTCTTC.

The rearrangement joins TRBV10-3 to TRBJ2-2; 10 nucleotides agree with TRBD2. The V gene end was trimmed by 6 bases and the J gene end by 4 bases; junction bases not matched to a gene: 8. Germline CDR1 is ENHRY and CDR2 is SYGVKD. This CDR3 region has 16 residues. The CDR3 is CAISATSGTVTGELFF. CDR3 in DNA: TGTGCCATCAGCGCCACTAGCGGGACCGTCACCGGGGAGCTGTTTTTT.

This chain connects TRBV18 to TRBJ2-5; a possible D gene is TRBD1 (6 bases). Germline assignment: CDR1 KGHSH and CDR2 LQKENI. This CDR3 is built from 13 residues. Between the trimmed V and J ends, which lost 3 bases and 3 bases, there was a span of 8 bases. The CDR3 coding sequence is TGTGCCAGCTCACCTCAGGGGAAAGAGACCCAGTACTTC. This encodes CASSPQGKETQYF.

The chain combines TRBV27 with TRBJ1-2, with D maybe TRBD1 (5 bases). The CDR3 is 12 amino acids. Trimming stripped 9 bases from V and 6 bases from J, with 14 bases between. Looked up from germline, CDR1 is MNHEY and CDR2 is SMNVEV (reference sequence). CDR3: CASRGFSHGYTF. The CDR3 DNA reads TGTGCCAGTCGGGGGTTTTCTCATGGCTACACCTTC.

CDR3 bases: TGTGCCAGCAGCCTTATCCAAAGGGGCAGGACCGCTAACTATGGCTACACCTTC. This codes for CASSLIQRGRTANYGYTF. The gene calls are TRBV7-2 and TRBJ1-2; tentative D call: TRBD1 (5 bases). This CDR3 comprises 18 residues. Trimming shortened V by 5 bases and J by 0 bases, and 22 bases separated the two germline ends. The germline gives CDR1 SGHTA, CDR2 FQGNSA.

This chain connects TRBV5-1 to TRBJ2-7, with 7 bases matching TRBD2. This CDR3 has 14 residues. V was pared by 0 bases and J by 3 bases, with 3 bases of the junction left unmatched. Germline CDR1 reads SGHRS; CDR2 reads YFSETQ. Here the CDR3 DNA reads TGCGCCAGCAGCTTGGGTCCTAGCGGCTACGAGCAGTACTTC. Protein: CASSLGPSGYEQYF.

V usage is TRBV5-1 and J usage is TRBJ2-7; the match to TRBD2 covers 10 bases. CDR3 length equals 14 residues. Germline V lookup: CDR1 SGHRS, CDR2 YFSETQ. V lost 4 bases and J lost 9; bases outside the gene matches: 10. The CDR3 here is CASSPSGGPERQYF. DNA for the CDR3: TGCGCCAGCAGCCCTAGCGGGGGCCCCGAAAGGCAGTACTTC.

CDR3 in amino acids: CASSLPGAGAYF. The CDR3 DNA is TGTGCCAGCAGTTTACCCGGAGCGGGAGCGTACTTC. The chain recombines TRBV28 with TRBJ2-7; 8 positions match TRBD2. The germline V gene encodes CDR1 MDHEN and CDR2 SYDVKM. With 2 bases clipped from V and 12 bases from J, the junction kept 6 bases outside the gene matches. The CDR3 has 12 amino acids. Combining the CDR3 with reference TRBV28 and TRBJ2-7 gives the whole variable domain DVKVTQSSRYLVKRTGEKVFLECVQDMDHENMFWYRQDPGLGLRLIYFSYDVKMKEKGDIPEGYSVSREKKERFSLILESASTNQTSMYLCASSLPGAGAYFGPGTRLTVT.

The chain links TRBV4-2 to TRBJ2-3; maybe TRBD2 (6 bases). Per germline, CDR1 LGHNA and CDR2 YNFKEQ. The V and J ends lost 1 base and 4 bases respectively, with 12 bases between them. CDR3 length equals 15 residues. The CDR3 bases are TGTGCCAGCAGCCAAGGAGGTGGGGAGGCAGATACGCAGTATTTT. Protein product: CASSQGGGEADTQYF.